This T cell receptor (beta chain) was retrieved from a study of cytomegalovirus exposure and HLA in healthy donors. Germline loops: CDR1 KGHSH, CDR2 LQKENI. The CDR3 extends over 14 amino acids. V was trimmed by 6 bases and J by 0 bases, leaving 12 bases between them. Generated by immunoSEQ multiplex PCR, the TCRdb table keeps only in-frame clones and is missing some. This sample has 60,000 to 70,000 clones, with roughly 89% found just once. The clonotype comes from a woman under 30 in good health and CMV-seronegative. The chain has TRBV18 and TRBJ2-7; TRBD1 might be the D (6 bases). Sequencing input: PBMCs. CDR3 bases: TGTGCCAGCTCCCTCGACAGGCTCTCCTACGAGCAGTACTTC. Translated, it gives CASSLDRLSYEQYF.